Following are 3 T cell receptor beta chains from one sample sequenced in a study of radiotherapy plus CTLA-4 blockade in lung cancer. Generated by immunoSEQ multiplex PCR, the TCRdb table keeps only in-frame clones and is missing some. This table has tens of thousands of clones, about four fifths appearing once. The starting material was peripheral blood, obtained from a patient treated with radiotherapy plus ipilimumab. These receptor sequences come from a human donor with non-small cell lung cancer who had stable disease on radiotherapy plus ipilimumab.

This chain uses TRBV7-2 with TRBJ2-7; the D is unclear. Germline values: CDR1 SGHTA, CDR2 FQGNSA. V dropped 5 bases and J dropped 0 bases, with 2 bases sitting between them. This CDR3 is built from 11 residues. The CDR3 DNA reads TGTGCCAGCAGCGTCTCCTACGAGCAGTACTTC. Residues: CASSVSYEQYF. The full variable domain, completed using reference TRBV7-2 and TRBJ2-7, is GAGVSQSPSNKVTEKGKDVELRCDPISGHTALYWYRQSLGQGLEFLIYFQGNSAPDKSGLPSDRFSAERTGGSVSTLTIQRTQQEDSAVYLCASSVSYEQYFGPGTRLTVT.

The J gene is TRBJ1-5, the V gene TRBV9; TRBD1 might be the D (5 bases). The length of the CDR3 is 14 residues. The V gene's germline CDR1 is SGDLS and CDR2 YYNGEE. Trimming removed 3 bases at V and 0 bases at J, with 7 bases between. DNA for the CDR3: TGTGCCAGCAGCGGGGACGCTAGCAATCAGCCCCAGCATTTT. This translates into CASSGDASNQPQHF.

The chain recombines TRBV27 with TRBJ2-7; 10 bases are shared with TRBD2. Germline-derived CDR1 and CDR2 are MNHEY and SMNVEV (reference sequence). The junction had 8 bases not matched to a gene; V was cut back by 5 bases and J by 7 bases. CDR3 length equals 14 residues. In DNA, the CDR3 is TGTGCCAGCAGTCGGACTAGCGGATCTGGGGAGCAGTACTTC. This sequence encodes CASSRTSGSGEQYF.